This is a list of T cell receptor beta chains from one sample in a study of cytomegalovirus exposure and HLA in healthy donors. Sequenced by immunoSEQ multiplex PCR; TCRdb stores in-frame clones only, minus some. The table includes approximately 150,000 clones, about 77% detected once. Sequencing was performed on PBMCs. The receptors were gathered from a woman in her 40s in good health and CMV-seropositive. Each CDR3 is given with its conserved first and last residue. D genes are given only for firm matches. Clone size is stated in some rows and not others, as once, few, many or a class when expanded.

clone_size j_call v_call d_call cdr3_nt cdr3_aa
NA TRBJ1-2 TRBV30 NA TGTGCCTGGAGTGTATACAATGGCTACACCTTC CAWSVYNGYTF
NA TRBJ2-3 TRBV7-8 NA TGTGCCAGCAGCCGCAGAGGAAGCACAGATACGCAGTATTTT CASSRRGSTDTQYF
NA TRBJ2-5 TRBV28 NA TGTGCCAGCATCGAAACGTCAGCGGGAGAGACCCAGTACTTC CASIETSAGETQYF
NA TRBJ1-3 TRBV19 NA TGTGCCACCTCCCCCGGCTCTGGAAACACCATATATTTT CATSPGSGNTIYF
NA TRBJ1-2 TRBV6-1 NA TGTGCCAGCAGTGAACAAGGATACGGAGATGGCTACACCTTC CASSEQGYGDGYTF
NA TRBJ1-5 TRBV28 TRBD1 TGTGCCAGCAGTCGGGCGGACAGGGTCGATCAGCCCCAGCATTTT CASSRADRVDQPQHF
NA TRBJ2-6 TRBV27 TRBD1 TGTGCCAGCAGTTCACCGGGACAGACTCCAACTGGGGCCAACGTCCTGACTTTC CASSSPGQTPTGANVLTF
few TRBJ2-1 TRBV14 TRBD2 TGTGCCAGCGCACTCCCGGGACTAGCGGGAAAGGGGGAGCAGTTCTTC CASALPGLAGKGEQFF
once TRBJ2-7 TRBV9 NA TGTGCCAGCAGCGTAGGCCCGGACAGCTACGAGCAGTACTTC CASSVGPDSYEQYF
NA TRBJ1-6 TRBV11-2 NA TGTGCCAGCAGCTTAGGGGCAGCCAATTCACCCCTCCACTTT CASSLGAANSPLHF
NA TRBJ1-1 TRBV4-1 NA TGCGCCAGCAGCCAAGGACGAGGCACTGAAGCTTTCTTT CASSQGRGTEAFF
NA TRBJ1-1 TRBV5-4 TRBD1 TGTGCCAGCAGCTTGAGCCGGGACAGGGGGCGTATAACTGAAGCTTTCTTT CASSLSRDRGRITEAFF
NA TRBJ1-5 TRBV28 TRBD1 TGTGCCATCAGGACAGGGATAAGCAATCAGCCCCAGCATTTT CAIRTGISNQPQHF
few TRBJ2-2 TRBV27 NA TGTGCCAGCAGGGCGGGTTTGGGGGAGCTGTTTTTT CASRAGLGELFF
NA TRBJ1-4 TRBV6-1 NA TGTGCCAGCAGTGAAGAGGTGGGGCAGGGCCTTGGAGAAAAACTGTTTTTT CASSEEVGQGLGEKLFF
NA TRBJ2-7 TRBV27 NA TGTGCCACATCTGGCCCAGGTGAAACCTCCTACGAGCAGTACTTC CATSGPGETSYEQYF
NA TRBJ2-3 TRBV5-1 NA TGCGCCAGCAGCTTGGCTAGCACAGATACGCAGTATTTT CASSLASTDTQYF
NA TRBJ2-7 TRBV5-6 TRBD1 TGTGCCAGCAGCTGGGGACAGCTAGGGAGGTACTTC CASSWGQLGRYF
NA TRBJ2-1 TRBV7-9 TRBD2 TGTGCCAGCAGCTCGACTAGCGATGAGCAGTTCTTC CASSSTSDEQFF
NA TRBJ2-1 TRBV5-8 TRBD1 TGTGCCAGCAGCCGACAGGGCCGCTCCTACAATGAGCAGTTCTTC CASSRQGRSYNEQFF
NA TRBJ1-6 TRBV5-1 NA TGCGCCAGCAGCTTGGAATTGAGCTCCTATAATTCACCCCTCCACTTT CASSLELSSYNSPLHF
NA TRBJ2-1 TRBV15 NA TGTGCCACCAGCAGAGTCGGTCAGGGGTTTTCGGTCAATGAGCAGTTCTTC CATSRVGQGFSVNEQFF
NA TRBJ2-1 TRBV4-1 NA TGCGCCAGCAGCCAAGTTCTAGCGAGGTCGGATCCAAATGAGCAGTTCTTC CASSQVLARSDPNEQFF
NA TRBJ2-3 TRBV7-2 NA TGTGCCAGCAGCTCAGTAGGCGACAGTTCAGATACGCAGTATTTT CASSSVGDSSDTQYF
once TRBJ2-3 TRBV4-3 NA TGCGCCAGCAGCCCGGGAGGGGGCGGGGGAAGCACAGATACGCAGTATTTT CASSPGGGGGSTDTQYF
NA TRBJ2-2 TRBV5-1 NA TGCGCCAGCGGCGTTACTAGCCCCTCAATTGGGGAGCTGTTTTTT CASGVTSPSIGELFF
NA TRBJ2-2 TRBV6-1 TRBD2 TGTGCCAGCAGTGAAGGGGCTAGCGGGAGAGTCACCGGGGAGCTGCTTTTT CASSEGASGRVTGELLF
NA TRBJ1-2 TRBV6-6 NA TGTGCCAGCAAGTGGACAGCCGACCCCTATGGCTACACCTTC CASKWTADPYGYTF
NA TRBJ2-7 TRBV2 NA TGTGCCAGCAGTGAGGGGGGGCTCTCCTACGAGCAGTACTTC CASSEGGLSYEQYF
once TRBJ1-1 TRBV2 NA TGTGCCAGCAAACAGGGAAACACTGAAGCTTTCTTT CASKQGNTEAFF
NA TRBJ2-2 TRBV5-4 TRBD2 TGTGCCAGCAGCTTGGTTAGCGGGAGAAAACCCGGGGAGCTGTTTTTT CASSLVSGRKPGELFF
NA TRBJ1-2 TRBV4-1 NA TGCGCCAGCAGCCAAGATATACTCTATGGCTACACCTTC CASSQDILYGYTF
NA TRBJ2-1 TRBV5-4 TRBD1 TGTGCCAGCAGCAAGACAGGGGCGTACAATGAGCAGTTCTTC CASSKTGAYNEQFF
NA TRBJ1-2 TRBV6-5 TRBD1 TGTGCCAGCAGTTCCTCCGGGACAGGAAGACTGTATGGCTACACCTTC CASSSSGTGRLYGYTF
NA TRBJ2-1 TRBV6-1 TRBD1 TGTGCCAGCAGTGACTTACAGGGGGCCAATGAGCAGTTCTTC CASSDLQGANEQFF
NA TRBJ2-1 TRBV5-1 NA TGCGCCAGCAGCTTAAGCCCCACCAATGAGCAGTTCTTC CASSLSPTNEQFF
once TRBJ1-1 TRBV7-2 NA TGTGCCAGCAGCCCTTACTTCTCTAGTGTCGGGAACACTGAAGCTTTCTTT CASSPYFSSVGNTEAFF
NA TRBJ2-1 TRBV7-2 TRBD2 TGTGCCAGCAGCGGGACTAGCGGCTACAATGAGCAGTTCTTC CASSGTSGYNEQFF
NA TRBJ2-2 TRBV5-4 NA TGTGCCAGCAGCTTGGTAGGGCGGGGTTACACCGGGGAGCTGTTTTTT CASSLVGRGYTGELFF
NA TRBJ2-1 TRBV2 NA TGTGCCAGCAGTGAACTAGGGGGGGCTCTAGGGAATGAGCAGTTCTTC CASSELGGALGNEQFF
NA TRBJ1-2 TRBV18 TRBD1 TGTGCCAGCTCACCCTCAGGGGGCAAAGGCTATGGCTACACCTTC CASSPSGGKGYGYTF
NA TRBJ1-1 TRBV2 TRBD1 TGTGCCAGCAGTGCCCAGGGACAGGGGAACACTGAAGCTTTCTTT CASSAQGQGNTEAFF
NA TRBJ1-2 TRBV4-3 TRBD1 TGCGCCAGCAGCCAATCGCGGACAGGGAACTATGGCTACACCTTC CASSQSRTGNYGYTF
few TRBJ1-4 TRBV5-1 NA TGCGCCAGCAGCTTGGGTTCAGGGTCGAATGAAAAACTGTTTTTT CASSLGSGSNEKLFF
NA TRBJ2-2 TRBV19 TRBD1 TGTGCCAGTAGTGGTCGACAGGGGGGGAGGACCGGGGAGCTGTTTTTT CASSGRQGGRTGELFF
NA TRBJ2-1 TRBV6-1 TRBD1 TGTGCCAGCAGGCCCCGGGACAGGGTTTACAATGAGCAGTTCTTC CASRPRDRVYNEQFF
NA TRBJ2-1 TRBV7-2 TRBD2 TGTGCCAGCAGCCTGACTAGCGGGGGGCACGTTCTCTCCTACAATGAGCAGTTCTTC CASSLTSGGHVLSYNEQFF
NA TRBJ2-7 TRBV27 NA TGTGCCAGCAGTGCTACAGGGAACCCCTCCTACGAGCAGTACTTC CASSATGNPSYEQYF
NA TRBJ2-7 TRBV30 TRBD1 TGTGCCTGGAAGCTGACAGGGGCGGGCTACGAGCAGTACTTC CAWKLTGAGYEQYF